A single sample is the source of the 18 T cell receptor beta chains below, sequenced in a study of shared clonotypes between healthy human individuals (dated by TCRdb to 2018 to 2020). Library method: the immunoSEQ multiplex PCR assay. Entries here come from immuneACCESS through TCRdb and include only in-frame sequences with V and J called. Some clones fail to appear in such tables; in the studies checked, an unresolved V gene covers under half of the shortfall, and the cause of the remainder is unknown. For this sample there are over 850,000 clones; about four fifths appear just once. Of the sample, 0.6% to 0.75% is held by the ten largest clones. Sequenced sample: memory CD4+ T cells from PBMCs. The sample's cell subset or site label, decoded: CD45RA-negative fraction. These receptors all stem from a man aged 18-30 years in good health. Some clones in this sample may be carry-over from other donors' samples.

The chain links TRBV6-6 to TRBJ2-7, with 13 positions matching TRBD2. Looked up from germline, CDR1 is MNHNY and CDR2 is SVGAGI (reference sequence). This CDR3 comprises 15 residues. With 5 bases clipped from V and 11 bases from J, the junction kept 12 bases outside the gene matches. The CDR3 reads CASSRTSGRSVAKYF. CDR3 in DNA: TGTGCCAGCAGTCGGACTAGCGGGAGATCCGTGGCGAAGTACTTC.

Only a few counts were recorded for this clone. The V gene is TRBV30, the J gene TRBJ2-2; D tentatively reads TRBD1 or TRBD2 (5 bases each). Deletions cut 3 bases from V and 0 bases from J, with 11 bases between. Germline V gene lookup returns CDR1 GTSNPN and CDR2 SVGIG (reference sequence). The CDR3 totals 15 residues. CDR3 sequence (DNA): TGTGCCTGGAGCCGGGGCGGATCGAACACCGGGGAGCTGTTTTTT. Translating it yields CAWSRGGSNTGELFF.

This clone occurred once. The J gene is TRBJ2-1, the V gene TRBV5-5, with TRBD2 matching over 7 bases. The V gene's germline CDR1 is SGHKS and CDR2 YYEKEE (reference sequence). The CDR3 is 16 residues long. Trimming at V came to 0 bases and at J to 5 bases, leaving 8 bases not matched to a gene. The CDR3 region is CASSLVQLAADNEQFF. The CDR3 DNA reads TGTGCCAGCAGCTTGGTGCAGCTAGCGGCTGACAATGAGCAGTTCTTC.

The chain combines TRBV11-2 with TRBJ2-7; D perhaps matches TRBD1 (5 bases). V was trimmed by 1 base and J by 4 bases, leaving 14 bases between them. Per germline, CDR1 SGHAT and CDR2 FQNNGV. This CDR3 has 15 residues. CDR3 loop: CASSLVAGWMYEQYF. CDR3 nucleotide sequence: TGTGCCAGCAGCTTAGTGGCAGGGTGGATGTACGAGCAGTACTTC.

Concerning this clone itself: A much larger clone differs from this one at a single base, so this may be a read error. The final CDR3 position lacks the conserved phenylalanine or tryptophan, pointing to a likely read error. J is TRBJ2-7 and V is TRBV30; no definite D call. The germline CDR1 and CDR2 sequences are GTSNPN and SVGIG (reference sequence). CDR3 length: 14 residues. Between the trimmed V and J ends, which lost 0 bases and 2 bases, there was a span of 11 bases. CDR3 loop: CAWSVNRVTYEQYL. The CDR3 coding sequence is TGTGCCTGGAGTGTGAACAGAGTTACCTACGAGCAGTACCTC.

This sequence joins TRBV12-2 and TRBJ2-1; the D segment call TRBD2 is taken from the table without a DNA check. TRBV12-2 is annotated as a pseudogene. The CDR3 runs 17 residues. In nucleotides, the CDR3 is TGTGCAAGTCGCTTACCTCGATGGAGGCGGTTGAACAATGAGCAGTTCTTC. Residues: CASRLPRWRRLNNEQFF.

The chain carries TRBV29-1 and TRBJ2-1; unclear D gene. This CDR3 contains 14 residues. Germline lookup yields CDR1 SQVTM and CDR2 ANQGSEA. Deletions cut 2 bases from V and 6 bases from J, with 14 bases between. CDR3 bases: TGCAGCGTTGAAACACGATATTCCCTCAATGAGCAGTTCTTC. It is translated as CSVETRYSLNEQFF.

As regards this clone: The same CDR3 can be traced to other DNA sequences in this sample. The chain couples TRBV28 to TRBJ1-2; D remains ambiguous. With 2 bases removed from V and 5 bases from J, the gap between germline ends came to 6 bases. The CDR3 contains 12 residues. Germline V gene sequence: CDR1 MDHEN, CDR2 SYDVKM. The CDR3 bases are TGTGCCAGCAGTTTAGACGGTTATGGCTACACCTTC. Encoded protein: CASSLDGYGYTF.

To note about this clone: One junction end disagrees with the germline gene, perhaps due to a read error. The chain recombines TRBV6-4 with TRBJ2-1, with a tentative D call TRBD1 (5 bases). Germline CDR1 is MRHNA and CDR2 is SNTAGT. The length of the CDR3 is 13 residues. DNA for the CDR3: TGTGCCAGCAGTGACCAGGGCTACAATGAGCAGCTCTTC. Protein: CASSDQGYNEQLF.

The chain uses TRBV11-2 and TRBJ2-6; D ambiguous. Germline CDR1 SGHAT, CDR2 FQNNGV. The germline V and J ends were trimmed by 3 bases and 1 base, with 13 bases remaining between them. The CDR3 runs to 17 residues. CDR3 region: CASSFRGVVSGANVLTF. The DNA for the CDR3 is TGTGCCAGCAGCTTCAGAGGTGTGGTTTCTGGGGCCAACGTCCTGACTTTC.

The rearrangement uses TRBV2 and TRBJ2-5, with D hard to call. CDR3 length: 13 residues. The V gene's germline CDR1 is SNHLY and CDR2 FYNNEI. Trimming stripped 2 bases from V and 2 bases from J, with 6 bases between. CDR3 sequence reads: CASSELGQETQYF. In nucleotides, the CDR3 is TGTGCCAGCAGTGAACTGGGGCAAGAGACCCAGTACTTC. Based on the CDR3 plus reference TRBV2 and TRBJ2-5, the full variable domain is EPEVTQTPSHQVTQMGQEVILRCVPISNHLYFYWYRQILGQKVEFLVSFYNNEISEKSEIFDDQFSVERPDGSNFTLKIRSTKLEDSAMYFCASSELGQETQYFGPGTRLLVL.

This clone has just one count. This chain links TRBV7-2 with TRBJ1-1; 7 positions agree with TRBD1. Germline CDR1 is SGHTA and CDR2 is FQGNSA. The ends lost 5 bases at V and 4 bases at J; junction bases unmatched: 10. The CDR3 sequence is 15 residues long. The CDR3 region is CASSRERRGLTEAFF. The DNA for the CDR3 is TGTGCCAGCAGCCGAGAAAGAAGGGGGCTCACTGAAGCTTTCTTT.

This chain uses TRBV28 with TRBJ2-7, with TRBD1 matching 8 bases. Trimming at V came to 6 bases and at J to 10 bases, leaving 17 bases not matched to a gene. The CDR3 runs to 15 residues. Looked up from germline, CDR1 is MDHEN and CDR2 is SYDVKM. CDR3 region: CASSIRTQGAPPQYF. The DNA for the CDR3 is TGTGCCAGCAGCATTAGAACCCAGGGGGCGCCGCCCCAGTACTTC.

The chain couples TRBV7-8 to TRBJ2-7, with a possible D match to TRBD2 (6 bases). The V end lost 1 base, the J end lost 0 bases, and 10 bases lay between the germline ends. CDR1 SGHVS and CDR2 FQNEAQ come from the germline V gene. There are 15 residues in the CDR3. This chain's CDR3 is CASSLEGGISYEQYF. The CDR3 coding sequence is TGTGCCAGCAGCTTAGAGGGCGGGATCTCCTACGAGCAGTACTTC.

The chain carries TRBV10-1 and TRBJ2-1; 7 nucleotides line up with TRBD2. Trimming removed 6 bases from V and 0 bases from J; junction bases left unmatched: 17. Germline V gene sequence: CDR1 WNHNN, CDR2 SYGVQD (reference sequence). CDR3 size: 19 residues. CDR3 region: CASRGPIPGRPSSYNEQFF. Written as DNA, the CDR3 is TGCGCCAGCAGGGGACCTATCCCCGGGAGGCCGAGCTCCTACAATGAGCAGTTCTTC.

This chain uses TRBV11-2 with TRBJ2-7; TRBD2 matches 12 bases. J was trimmed by 4 bases and V by 1 base; bases with no gene match: 8. Germline CDR1 reads SGHAT; CDR2 reads FQNNGV. The CDR3 contains 17 residues. CDR3 sequence (DNA): TGTGCCAGCAGCTTAGCCCCCCTAGCGGGAGGGAGTTACGAGCAGTACTTC. It translates to CASSLAPLAGGSYEQYF.

This clone was detected only once. Other DNA sequences from this sample encode an identical CDR3 as well. This chain links TRBV9 with TRBJ1-1; possible D gene TRBD1, 5 bases. Germline loops: CDR1 SGDLS, CDR2 YYNGEE. Deletions cut 0 bases from V and 1 base from J, with 7 bases between. The CDR3 loop spans 14 amino acids. CDR3 residues: CASSVGQTNTEAFF. CDR3 nucleotides: TGTGCCAGCAGCGTAGGACAGACGAACACTGAAGCTTTCTTT.

This rearrangement joins TRBV7-9 to TRBJ2-2; 8 bases agree with TRBD2. This CDR3 has 17 amino acids. V lost 0 bases and J lost 5; bases outside the gene matches: 8. Per germline, CDR1 SEHNR and CDR2 FQNEAQ (reference sequence). CDR3 loop: CASSLATSAFTTGELFF. CDR3 sequence (DNA): TGTGCCAGCAGCTTAGCGACTAGCGCCTTCACGACCGGGGAGCTGTTTTTT.